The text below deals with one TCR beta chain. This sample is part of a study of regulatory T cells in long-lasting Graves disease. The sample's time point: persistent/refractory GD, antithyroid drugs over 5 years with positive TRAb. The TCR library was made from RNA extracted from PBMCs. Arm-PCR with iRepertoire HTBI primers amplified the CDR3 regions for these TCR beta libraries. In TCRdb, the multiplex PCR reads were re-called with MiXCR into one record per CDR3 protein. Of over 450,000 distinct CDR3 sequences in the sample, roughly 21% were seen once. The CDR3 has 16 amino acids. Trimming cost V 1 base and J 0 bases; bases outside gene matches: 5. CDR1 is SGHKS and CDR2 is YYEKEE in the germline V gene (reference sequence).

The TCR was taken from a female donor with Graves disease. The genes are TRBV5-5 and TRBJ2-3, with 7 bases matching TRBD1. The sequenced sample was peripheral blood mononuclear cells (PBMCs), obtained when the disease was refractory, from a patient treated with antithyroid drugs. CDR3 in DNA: TGTGCCAGCAGCTTGAGGGACAGTTCTAGCACAGATACGCAGTATTTT. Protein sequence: CASSLRDSSSTDTQYF.